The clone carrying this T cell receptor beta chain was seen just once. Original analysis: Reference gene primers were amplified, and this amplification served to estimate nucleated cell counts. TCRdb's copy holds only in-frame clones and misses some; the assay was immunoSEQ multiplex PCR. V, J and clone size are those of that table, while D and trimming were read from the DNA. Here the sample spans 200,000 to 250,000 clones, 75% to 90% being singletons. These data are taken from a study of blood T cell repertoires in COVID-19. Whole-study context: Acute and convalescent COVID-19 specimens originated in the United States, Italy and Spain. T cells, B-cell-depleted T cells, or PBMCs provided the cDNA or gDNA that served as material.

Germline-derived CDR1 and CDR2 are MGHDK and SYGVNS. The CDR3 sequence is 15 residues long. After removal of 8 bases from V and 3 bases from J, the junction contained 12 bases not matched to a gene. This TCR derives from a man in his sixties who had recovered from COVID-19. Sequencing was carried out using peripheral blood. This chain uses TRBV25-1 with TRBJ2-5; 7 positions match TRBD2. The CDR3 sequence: CASGDRAGLKETQYF. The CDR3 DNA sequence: TGTGCCAGCGGGGACCGAGCGGGGCTCAAAGAGACCCAGTACTTC.